This T cell receptor beta chain was recorded in a study of naive and memory T cell subsets. Study conclusions and caveats: Naive repertoires, especially CD8, held a few larger clonotypes, possibly memory cells re-expressing CD45RA.

V lost 5 bases to trimming and J lost 4 bases, with 11 bases between them. Germline loops: CDR1 MNHEY, CDR2 SMNVEV (reference sequence). The CDR3 is made up of 13 amino acids. This clonotype came up a few times. Its specificity is not known. The beta constant-region primer was an equimolar mix of two oligonucleotides covering TRBC1 and TRBC2. The ligated cDNA underwent four PCR rounds using SP2 and nested alpha and beta constant-region primers. Using its own MiXCR run on the UMI-ligation and nested PCR reads, TCRdb lists one record per CDR3 protein. The table includes over 130,000 distinct CDR3 sequences, about 20% detected once.

Sequencing was carried out using naive CD8+ T cells from blood. V usage is TRBV27 and J usage is TRBJ1-2; D is undetermined. The sequence came from a human donor in good health. CDR3 bases: TGTGCCAGCAGTCTGGCTCTAGGCTATGGCTACACCTTC. Protein: CASSLALGYGYTF.